The table lists the clone carrying this T cell receptor beta chain with a few counts. What it recognizes is unknown. Clones were sequenced by immunoSEQ multiplex PCR, and TCRdb holds only the in-frame ones, with some missing. In the table there are roughly 35,000 clones, roughly four fifths of which are singletons. Time point defined: week 47, end of study. The content of each vaccine dose was 300 ug of mutant IDH1 20-mer peptide, and topical imiquimod accompanied it. The entry originates in a study of a mutant IDH1 vaccine in newly diagnosed glioma. Study-level background: Vaccinations were initiated 4-6 weeks following radiotherapy alone, or were given together with temozolomide cycles.

Findings and caveats of the study: Overall, 93.3% of patients had vaccine-induced immune responses.

The V gene's germline CDR1 is MDHEN and CDR2 SYDVKM. This CDR3 spans 15 amino acids. The V and J ends lost 6 bases and 7 bases respectively, with 21 bases between them. Material: PBMCs, obtained from a glioma patient whose treatment included an IDH1 peptide vaccine. The source is a man in his forties with glioma. This sequence joins TRBV28 and TRBJ1-2; possibly TRBD1 for D (6 bases). CDR3 sequence (DNA): TGTGCCAGCAGGCCAGGGGCAGGGCGGCAGAGTGGCTACACCTTC. It translates to CASRPGAGRQSGYTF.